This T cell receptor beta chain was recorded in a study of Graves' ophthalmopathy and Graves' hyperthyroidism. The authors amplified TCR beta CDR3 regions, and they did so from RNA transcripts for repertoire sequencing. Scientists carried out first-round RT-PCR using HTBI primers and then a second-round multiplex PCR. TCRdb fed the multiplex PCR reads into MiXCR, producing one record per CDR3 protein. Of 40,000 to 50,000 distinct CDR3 sequences in the sample, 52% are singletons; the top ten hold roughly 18%. In this cohort, patients with other autoimmune diseases, uncontrolled infections, pregnancy or lactation were excluded. Establishment of the diagnosis relied upon clinical symptoms, serum thyroxine, TRAb, thyroid ultrasound and orbital computed tomography. PBMCs were density-gradient isolated from about 9.6 ml fresh blood. The table lists this clonotype with many counts. Antigen specificity is unknown.

CDR1 SNHLY and CDR2 FYNNEI come from the germline V gene. This CDR3 is built from 17 residues. V lost 6 bases, J lost 3 bases, and 14 bases stayed unmatched. Study-level points and caveats: Also, most clonotypes expanded in the thyroid above 0.001 frequency appeared in blood.

This chain connects TRBV2 to TRBJ2-3; 8 positions agree with TRBD1. This receptor was obtained from an adult man with Graves' ophthalmopathy. The sequenced material came from peripheral blood. As DNA, the CDR3 is TGTGCCAGCAGGGACAGGGAAGGACACCTTGTAACAGATACGCAGTATTTT. It encodes CASRDREGHLVTDTQYF.